Following are 21 T cell receptor beta chains from one sample sequenced in a study of tumor and adjacent non-tumor tissue in lung cancer. A modified ARM-PCR protocol with three rounds of nested PCR amplified TCRbeta. TCRdb recomputed calls from the multiplex PCR reads with MiXCR, one row per CDR3 protein. This table has around 60,000 distinct CDR3 sequences, 61% appearing once. RNA was extracted from bulk tissue without any cell sorting. Distant lung tissue was collected more than 3 cm away from the tumor edge. What was sequenced was distant non-tumor lung tissue. The receptors originated from a man in his 70s with non-small cell lung cancer.

By sample fraction, this clonotype is medium-sized. The V gene is TRBV11-2, the J gene TRBJ2-7; D unclear. CDR3 length: 13 amino acids. V lost 1 base to trimming and J lost 3 bases, with 7 bases between them. Germline V gene lookup returns CDR1 SGHAT and CDR2 FQNNGV. CDR3 sequence reads: CASSLGNNYEQYF. As DNA, the CDR3 is TGTGCCAGCAGCTTAGGGAACAACTACGAGCAGTACTTC.

A single count supports this clonotype. This chain uses TRBV5-1 with TRBJ2-3; TRBD2 might be the D (5 bases). Trimming removed 4 bases from V and 3 bases from J, with 18 bases in between. Germline CDR1 SGHRS, CDR2 YFSETQ. The CDR3 spans 16 residues. The CDR3 DNA sequence: TGCGCCAGCAGCGTGGAGAGGCTCCGGGGTACAGATACGCAGTATTTT. This encodes CASSVERLRGTDTQYF. The full variable domain, with the rest looked up from reference TRBV5-1 and TRBJ2-3, is KAGVTQTPRYLIKTRGQQVTLSCSPISGHRSVSWYQQTPGQGLQFLFEYFSETQRNKGNFPGRFSGRQFSNSRSEMNVSTLELGDSALYLCASSVERLRGTDTQYFGPGTRLTVL.

Remarks on this clonotype: Given a much more abundant clone one base away, this may be a read error. The conserved closing phenylalanine or tryptophan is absent in this CDR3, likely reflecting a read error. J is TRBJ1-2 and V is TRBV20-1, with D uncertain. This CDR3 comprises 13 residues. CDR1 is DFQATT, CDR2 SNEGSKA, per germline (reference sequence). Deletions cut 3 bases from V and 3 bases from J, with 11 bases between. The CDR3 DNA sequence: TGCAGTGCTAGCAGAGTGTCCTACTATGGCTACACCTCC. It encodes CSASRVSYYGYTS.

This clonotype was detected many times. The chain links TRBV7-8 to TRBJ2-7; 7 bases align to TRBD1. V dropped 1 base and J dropped 5; count of bases not matched to a gene: 5. Germline V gives CDR1 SGHVS, CDR2 FQNEAQ. The CDR3 is 14 amino acids. The CDR3 DNA is TGTGCCAGCAGCTTAGGGGACAGTGTCAACGAGCAGTACTTC. Translation: CASSLGDSVNEQYF.

In the case of this clonotype: One junction end disagrees with the germline gene, perhaps due to a read error. The rearrangement joins TRBV20-1 to TRBJ1-1; D is perhaps TRBD1 (5 bases). This CDR3 region has 15 residues. Germline V gene lookup returns CDR1 DFQATT and CDR2 SNEGSKA (reference sequence). The CDR3 here is CNARYSGRLNTEAFF. CDR3 DNA: TGCAATGCTAGATATTCGGGACGGCTGAACACTGAAGCTTTCTTT.

Worth noting for this clonotype: This clone may be a read error of a much larger clone one base away. V and J are TRBV5-6 and TRBJ1-5; D is uncertain. The CDR3 covers 12 residues. Germline values: CDR1 SGHDT, CDR2 YYEEEE. Trimming stripped 7 bases from V and 2 bases from J, with 7 bases between. The CDR3 loop is CASRRCNQPQHF. CDR3 DNA sequence: TGTGCCAGCCGCAGGTGCAATCAGCCCCAGCATTTT.

As for this clonotype: One base away lies a much larger clone, so this may be a sequencing read error. The CDR3 bases are TGTGCCAGCAGCTTAGGGACTGCCAATGATCAGTTCTTC. As protein: CASSLGTANDQFF. The chain combines TRBV11-2 with TRBJ2-1; TRBD2 is a possible D gene (5 bases). This CDR3 is 13 amino acids long. CDR1 is SGHAT and CDR2 is FQNNGV in the germline V gene.

In regard to this clonotype: An end of the junction does not agree with germline; a read error may underlie this. V is TRBV11-2 and J is TRBJ2-2; weak D call: TRBD1 (5 bases). Germline V gene data show CDR1 as SGHAT and CDR2 as FQNNGV. The CDR3 contains 16 residues. The CDR3 sequence: CTSSLSRQSATGELFF. The CDR3 DNA reads as TGTACCAGCAGCTTATCCCGACAGTCTGCCACCGGGGAGCTGTTTTTT.

Concerning this clonotype: One end of the junction is discordant with germline, which a read error may explain. The chain uses TRBV5-4 and TRBJ2-1, with D possibly being TRBD1 or TRBD2 (5 bases each). This CDR3 is built from 16 residues. The V gene's germline CDR1 is SGHNT and CDR2 YYREEE (reference sequence). Written as DNA, the CDR3 is TGTGCCAACAGCAGGACGAGCGTGGGGGAGTACAATGAGCAGTTCTTC. Protein product: CANSRTSVGEYNEQFF.

This sequence joins TRBV12-3 or TRBV12-4 and TRBJ2-7, with a possible D match to TRBD2 (5 bases). V lost 5 bases and J 0 bases, leaving 14 bases between the germline ends. The CDR3 runs to 15 residues. CDR3 in DNA: TGTGCCAGCAGTCCCAGGACGGGGAGCTCCTACGAGCAGTACTTC. Its translation: CASSPRTGSSYEQYF.

As for this clonotype: A much larger clone differs by one base, so this may be a read error. The chain couples TRBV5-6 to TRBJ2-5, with TRBD2 matching over 9 bases. V lost 0 bases, J lost 4 bases, and 7 bases stayed unmatched. The CDR3 extends over 16 amino acids. From germline, CDR1 is SGHDT and CDR2 YYEEEE. The CDR3 protein is CASSLVASGVRETQYF. Written as DNA, the CDR3 is TGTGCCAGCAGCTTGGTGGCTAGCGGGGTCCGAGAGACCCAGTACTTC.

The CDR3 coding sequence is TGCAGCGTCAAACGACTAGCGGTGACCCAAGAGACCCAGTACTTC. This codes for CSVKRLAVTQETQYF. The chain carries TRBV29-1 and TRBJ2-5; 9 positions agree with TRBD2. Germline V gene lookup returns CDR1 SQVTM and CDR2 ANQGSEA. V lost 6 bases and J lost 1; bases outside the gene matches: 9. CDR3 length: 15 residues.

Worth noting for this clonotype: One base away lies a much larger clone, so this may be a sequencing read error. V usage is TRBV20-1 and J usage is TRBJ2-5; either TRBD1 or TRBD2 may fit D (6 bases each). CDR3 length: 13 residues. The germline V gene encodes CDR1 DFQATT and CDR2 SNEGSKA (reference sequence). CDR3 sequence (DNA): TGCAATGCTGGGACCCTGGGGGGCGTGACCCAGTACTTC. This sequence encodes CNAGTLGGVTQYF.

This clonotype appeared a few times. It may be a read error: a sequence one base away is much more abundant. This chain connects TRBV2 to TRBJ2-3; 8 bases are a match to TRBD2. The CDR3 covers 13 residues. Germline lookup yields CDR1 SNHLY and CDR2 FYNNEI. CDR3: CTSSERGLVVQYF. For the CDR3, the DNA is TGTACCAGCAGTGAAAGGGGACTAGTCGTACAGTATTTT.

The V call is TRBV19, the J call TRBJ1-1; possible D gene TRBD1, 6 bases. Germline lookup yields CDR1 LNHDA and CDR2 SQIVND (reference sequence). V was clipped by 6 bases and J by 7 bases, with 18 bases between them. CDR3 size: 14 residues. CDR3 DNA: TGTGCCAGTAGAGACCAGGGACAAGGAATTGAAGCTTTCTTT. Protein sequence: CASRDQGQGIEAFF.

This clonotype has just a few counts. One end of the junction is discordant with germline, which a read error may explain. The V gene is TRBV6-1, the J gene TRBJ2-2; TRBD1 or TRBD2 may be the D gene (5 bases each). The CDR3 consists of 16 residues. The germline gives CDR1 MNHNS, CDR2 SASEGT. CDR3 amino acids: CASSNSQGSDTGELFF. The CDR3 nucleotides read TGTGCCAGCAGTAATTCGCAGGGTTCGGACACCGGGGAGCTGTTCTTT.

Ten or more counts support this clonotype. This chain joins TRBV4-1 and TRBJ2-2; 7 positions agree with TRBD2. The CDR3 length is 15 residues. Germline V gene lookup returns CDR1 MGHRA and CDR2 YSYEKL. Germline trimming cut 4 bases from V and 2 bases from J; bases unmatched to any gene: 4. For the CDR3, the DNA is TGCGCCAGCAGCCTCCGGGAGGCCAACACCGGGGAGCTGTTTTTT. Its translation: CASSLREANTGELFF.

This clonotype was counted only a few times. CDR3 protein: CATGLWDAGEKLFF. CDR3 coding DNA: TGTGCCACCGGACTATGGGACGCCGGCGAAAAACTGTTTTTT. This chain uses TRBV25-1 with TRBJ1-4; weak D call: TRBD1 (5 bases). Germline V gene data show CDR1 as MGHDK and CDR2 as SYGVNS. There are 14 residues in the CDR3. V lost 10 bases, J lost 8 bases, and 20 bases lay in between.

This clonotype appeared many times. V is TRBV19 and J is TRBJ1-1; D is perhaps TRBD1 (6 bases). V was trimmed by 6 bases and J by 9 bases, leaving 20 bases between them. CDR1 LNHDA and CDR2 SQIVND come from the germline V gene (reference sequence). This CDR3 has 14 amino acids. The CDR3 here is CASSLLSRGPKAFF. CDR3 DNA sequence: TGTGCCAGTAGCCTCTTATCCAGGGGACCAAAAGCTTTCTTT.

This clonotype was counted many times. This sequence joins TRBV7-3 and TRBJ2-2; TRBD1 might be the D (7 bases). Trimming removed 1 base from V and 3 bases from J, with 15 bases in between. Germline-derived CDR1 and CDR2 are SGHTA and FQGTGA. The CDR3 has 17 amino acids. The DNA for the CDR3 is TGTGCCAGCAGCTTAAGACCAGGGGGGTCGGACACCGGGGAGCTGTTTTTT. Protein sequence: CASSLRPGGSDTGELFF. Supplemented by reference TRBV7-3 and TRBJ2-2, the full variable domain reads GAGVSQTPSNKVTEKGKYVELRCDPISGHTALYWYRQSLGQGPEFLIYFQGTGAADDSGLPNDRFFAVRPEGSVSTLKIQRTERGDSAVYLCASSLRPGGSDTGELFFGEGSRLTVL.

This clonotype was seen a handful of times. This clone may be a read error of a much larger clone one base away. Written as DNA, the CDR3 is TGCAGCGTTGGCGCGACAGGGGCCGAGCAGTACTTC. As protein: CSVGATGAEQYF. The chain links TRBV29-1 to TRBJ2-7; TRBD1 matches at 8 bases. Trimming removed 4 bases from V and 6 bases from J; junction bases left unmatched: 5. CDR1 is SQVTM, CDR2 ANQGSEA, per germline. This CDR3 comprises 12 residues.